This is a list of T cell receptor beta chains from one sample in a study of somatic mutations in cytotoxic T cells in rheumatoid arthritis. Measured with immunoSEQ multiplex PCR; TCRdb has only the in-frame clones, and not every one. Of roughly 14,000 clones listed, 77% are singletons. Sequences were obtained from CD8+ T cells sorted from blood. The receptors shown here come from an adult with rheumatoid arthritis. CDR3s include the opening cysteine and the closing phenylalanine or tryptophan. The D gene is left open where the match is weak. The listing skips clone size in some rows; elsewhere it reads once, few, many or a size class.

abundance	j_gene	v_gene	d_gene	len	CDR3nt	CDR3aa
-	TRBJ2-2	TRBV2	-	13	TGTGCCAGCAGTACCGGCCGGGGCCGGGAGCTGTTTTTT	CASSTGRGRELFF
-	TRBJ2-1	TRBV5-8	-	14	TGTGCCAGCAGCTTGGAGGGGAAGTACAATGAGCAGTTCTTC	CASSLEGKYNEQFF
few	TRBJ1-2	TRBV7-9	-	14	TGTGCCAGCAGCTTACTGGGATCCGGCTATGGCTACACCTTC	CASSLLGSGYGYTF
once	TRBJ2-1	TRBV7-9	-	16	TGTGCCAGCGACAACGGGGGTCCGGGGTATCGCAATGAGCAGTTCTTC	CASDNGGPGYRNEQFF
-	TRBJ2-2	TRBV19	-	15	TGTGCCAGTAGTATGGACCCGTCGAACACCGGGGAGCTGTTTTTT	CASSMDPSNTGELFF
-	TRBJ2-1	TRBV6-1	-	11	TGTGCCAGCAGTGAAGGTGATGAGCAGTTCTTC	CASSEGDEQFF
-	TRBJ2-5	TRBV5-1	-	14	TGCGCCAGCAGCCCACTCCACCCCCGGGAGACCCAGTACTTC	CASSPLHPRETQYF
-	TRBJ2-2	TRBV6-6	-	13	TGTGCCAGCAGTTCCTACCACACCGGGGAGCTGTTTTTT	CASSSYHTGELFF
-	TRBJ2-7	TRBV4-1	-	15	TGCGCCAGCAGCCAAGGCTGGGCCGGGGCATCCGAGCAGTACTTC	CASSQGWAGASEQYF
-	TRBJ2-1	TRBV6-1	-	14	TGTGCCAGCAGGAGAGGGGGGTCCTACAATGAGCAGTTCTTC	CASRRGGSYNEQFF
-	TRBJ1-2	TRBV2	-	10	TGTGCCAGCAGGAGAAGTGGCTACACCTTC	CASRRSGYTF
-	TRBJ1-4	TRBV7-9	-	17	TGTGCCAGCAGCTTAGCTCGACAGTGGTCAACTAATGAAAAACTGTTTTTT	CASSLARQWSTNEKLFF
-	TRBJ2-1	TRBV7-9	-	17	TGTGCCAGCAGCCCCCCTTATGGCGTGAGCTCCTACAATGAGCAGTTCTTC	CASSPPYGVSSYNEQFF
once	TRBJ2-3	TRBV19	-	12	TGTGCCAGTAATGGGGAAACAGATACGCAGTATTTT	CASNGETDTQYF
-	TRBJ2-1	TRBV5-1	TRBD2	15	TGCGCCAGCAGCGTTGGTCCTAGCGGGGTCAATGAGCAGTTCTTC	CASSVGPSGVNEQFF
few	TRBJ2-7	TRBV4-1	TRBD2	15	TGCGCCAGCAGCCGCACTAGCGGGGGAACCTACGAGCAGTACTTC	CASSRTSGGTYEQYF
-	TRBJ1-3	TRBV28	-	14	TGTGCCAGCAGTTTGACGGGGCTTGGAAACACCATATATTTT	CASSLTGLGNTIYF
-	TRBJ2-5	TRBV15	TRBD1	14	TGTGCCACCAGCAAGGGCAGGGGGTTAGAGACCCAGTACTTC	CATSKGRGLETQYF
-	TRBJ1-5	TRBV4-1	TRBD1	15	TGCGCCAGCAGCCAAGAGGCCCAGGGGGCTCAGCCCCAGCATTTT	CASSQEAQGAQPQHF
once	TRBJ1-1	TRBV25-1	TRBD1	14	TGTGCCAGTACCCAGGGGACAGGGGTTTCGATGGCTTTCTTT	CASTQGTGVSMAFF
-	TRBJ2-1	TRBV18	-	13	TGTGCCAGCTCACCAGAAGGGCAAAATGAGCAGTTCTTC	CASSPEGQNEQFF
-	TRBJ1-1	TRBV27	-	14	TGTGCCAGCAGTCCCGGTTCGGTGAACACTGAAGCTTTCTTT	CASSPGSVNTEAFF
-	TRBJ2-5	TRBV20-1	-	10	TGCAGTGCTAGAGATGGGACCCAGTACTTC	CSARDGTQYF
-	TRBJ1-5	TRBV19	TRBD1	14	TGTGCCAGTAGTATTTGGACAGGGGATCAGCCCCAGCATTTT	CASSIWTGDQPQHF
-	TRBJ2-7	TRBV7-3	-	14	TGTGCCAGCAGCATGGACGGGAGCTCCTACGAGCAGTACTTC	CASSMDGSSYEQYF
-	TRBJ1-1	TRBV9	TRBD1	16	TGTGCCAGCAGCGTAGATACAGGGGGCAGCATCACTGAAGCTTTCTTT	CASSVDTGGSITEAFF
-	TRBJ1-2	TRBV5-1	-	14	TGCGCCAGCAGAATTGAACTGGCGAACTATGGCTACACCTTC	CASRIELANYGYTF
-	TRBJ2-2	TRBV6-4	TRBD1	14	TGTGCCAGCAGCGGGACAGGAGACACCGGGGAGCTGTTTTTT	CASSGTGDTGELFF
-	TRBJ2-5	TRBV6-5	TRBD2	16	TGTGCCAGCAGTTTCCTAGGAGCGGGGGGGCAAGAGACCCAGTACTTC	CASSFLGAGGQETQYF
-	TRBJ1-3	TRBV9	-	15	TGTGCCAGCAGCCCCCGTAGGGATGCGGGAAACACCATATATTTT	CASSPRRDAGNTIYF
-	TRBJ1-1	TRBV10-3	TRBD1	12	TGTGCCATAGGGACAGGGGTTACTGAAGCTTTCTTT	CAIGTGVTEAFF
few	TRBJ1-6	TRBV4-1	-	15	TGCGCCAGCAGCCAAGGCCTCCAGGCTAATTCACCCCTCCACTTT	CASSQGLQANSPLHF
medium-sized	TRBJ2-2	TRBV7-3	TRBD2	15	TGTGCCAGCAGCCCAAAACTAGCGGGGGCTGGGGAGCTGTTTTTT	CASSPKLAGAGELFF
large	TRBJ2-7	TRBV11-2	-	14	TGTGCCAGCAGCTTCGGCGAAGGGTACTACGAGCAGTACTTC	CASSFGEGYYEQYF
-	TRBJ2-3	TRBV29-1	TRBD2	16	TGCAGCGTTGAAGATCCTCGGGGGGAGGGCACAGATACGCAGTATTTT	CSVEDPRGEGTDTQYF
-	TRBJ1-1	TRBV28	-	13	TGTGCCAGCGGCCGTTTCCACTCCACTGAAGCTTTCTTT	CASGRFHSTEAFF
-	TRBJ2-1	TRBV4-1	TRBD1	15	TGCGCCAGCAGCCACCCCGGGACAGTTAACAATGAGCAGTTCTTC	CASSHPGTVNNEQFF
-	TRBJ1-1	TRBV2	-	13	TGTGCCAGCAGCCAAAACAGGGAACTTGAAGCTTTCTTT	CASSQNRELEAFF
-	TRBJ2-5	TRBV27	-	11	TGTGCCAGCGAGGGTCGAGAGACCCAGTACTTC	CASEGRETQYF
once	TRBJ2-6	TRBV13	-	17	TGTGCCAGCAGCTTAGCGGGACGGAACTCTGGGGCCAACGTCCTGACTTTC	CASSLAGRNSGANVLTF
-	TRBJ1-4	TRBV27	-	13	TGTGCCAGCGCCATCGTAGCTAATGAAAAACTGTTTTTT	CASAIVANEKLFF
-	TRBJ1-2	TRBV7-8	-	13	TGTGCCAGCAGTCCTCTTTTGACGCTTGGCTACACCTTC	CASSPLLTLGYTF
once	TRBJ2-5	TRBV4-2	TRBD2	13	TGTGCCAGCAGCTCTGGGGAGGGAGAGACCCAGTACTTC	CASSSGEGETQYF
-	TRBJ2-5	TRBV15	-	14	TGTGCCACCAGCAGTGGACTGAACCAAGAGACCCAGTACTTC	CATSSGLNQETQYF
once	TRBJ2-3	TRBV7-9	TRBD1	15	TGTGCCAGCAGCTTTGGACAGGGAGGCACAGATACGCAGTATTTT	CASSFGQGGTDTQYF